The 17 T cell receptor beta chains reported below all come from one sample, sequenced in a study of cytomegalovirus exposure and HLA in healthy donors. Primers included in the PCR were 60 Vbeta and 13 Jbeta primers. Data came from immunoSEQ multiplex PCR; TCRdb stores just in-frame clones and leaves some out. The sample has about 250,000 clones; 80% are singletons. Material: PBMCs. The receptors derive from a girl aged 2 to 10 in good health and CMV-seronegative.

This clone was recorded a few times. CDR3 sequence reads: CASSPEILGTVSGNTIYF. The CDR3, as DNA: TGTGCCAGCTCACCAGAAATACTAGGGACAGTCTCTGGAAACACCATATATTTT. The genes are TRBV18 and TRBJ1-3; 7 bases align to TRBD1. CDR3 length: 18 residues. The trim removed 2 bases at V and 0 bases at J, leaving 10 bases unmatched. Looked up from germline, CDR1 is KGHSH and CDR2 is LQKENI. Full variable domain (missing parts from reference TRBV18 and TRBJ1-3): NAGVMQNPRHLVRRRGQEARLRCSPMKGHSHVYWYRQLPEEGLKFMVYLQKENIIDESGMPKERFSAEFPKEGPSILRIQQVVRGDSAAYFCASSPEILGTVSGNTIYFGEGSWLTVV.

A note on this clone: The junction and the germline gene differ at one end; a read error may be behind it. The rearrangement links TRBV7-3 to TRBJ2-6, with TRBD2 matching over 8 bases. CDR3 length: 17 residues. Germline V gene lookup returns CDR1 SGHTA and CDR2 FQGTGA. This chain's CDR3 is CASSLTGGVSGANVLTF. The CDR3 DNA reads as TGTGCCAGCAGCCTAACGGGGGGGGTCTCTGGGGCCAACGTCCTGACTTTC.

This clone was seen once. The chain couples TRBV11-2 to TRBJ2-3; 8 bases are shared with TRBD2. Per germline, CDR1 SGHAT and CDR2 FQNNGV. This CDR3 region has 15 residues. V shed 5 bases and J 3 bases; nucleotides not matched to a gene: 7. CDR3 region: CASSLTGTRTDTQYF. The CDR3 coding sequence is TGTGCCAGCAGCCTAACCGGGACTAGAACAGATACGCAGTATTTT.

The rearrangement links TRBV10-3 to TRBJ2-7; 8 bases are shared with TRBD1. CDR3 size: 13 residues. Trimming cost V 7 bases and J 3 bases; bases outside gene matches: 5. CDR1 is ENHRY, CDR2 SYGVKD, per germline. The CDR3 DNA follows: TGTGCCATCACCCCGGGACAGGACTACGAGCAGTACTTC. Protein: CAITPGQDYEQYF.

The chain uses TRBV4-1 and TRBJ1-2, with TRBD1 identical over 7 bases. The ends lost 3 bases at V and 5 bases at J; junction bases unmatched: 18. Germline CDR1 is MGHRA and CDR2 is YSYEKL. The CDR3 covers 18 residues. Here the CDR3 reads CASSHGDSPPFFWYGYTF. The CDR3 DNA sequence: TGCGCCAGCAGCCATGGGGACAGTCCTCCCTTCTTTTGGTATGGCTACACCTTC.

J is TRBJ2-2 and V is TRBV5-8; 9 nucleotides match TRBD2. CDR1 and CDR2 from the germline V gene are SGHTS and YDEGEE. V was clipped by 4 bases and J by 7 bases; unmatched bases: 5. The CDR3 is made up of 14 amino acids. CDR3 in DNA: TGTGCCAGCAGCAAGGGACTAGCCGTCGGGGAGCTGTTTTTT. Protein sequence: CASSKGLAVGELFF.

The count of this clone is one. V is TRBV13 and J is TRBJ2-1; TRBD2 matches 8 bases. Germline assignment: CDR1 PRHDT and CDR2 FYEKMQ (reference sequence). J gave up 9 bases and V 5 bases, and 9 bases lay outside the gene matches. There are 14 residues in the CDR3. The CDR3 region has the DNA TGTGCCAGCAGCGCGGGACTAGGAGGCCCTGAGCAGTTCTTC. Translation gives CASSAGLGGPEQFF.

V and J are TRBV4-1 and TRBJ2-7; TRBD2 aligns across 9 bases. Germline V gene data show CDR1 as MGHRA and CDR2 as YSYEKL. The V segment lost 4 bases and the J segment 4 bases; nucleotides outside the gene matches: 5. This CDR3 is 14 amino acids long. This CDR3 is CASSLKSGRYEQYF. CDR3 coding DNA: TGCGCCAGCAGCCTCAAAAGCGGGAGGTACGAGCAGTACTTC.

The chain carries TRBV10-3 and TRBJ2-1, with TRBD2 identical over 12 bases. The CDR3 totals 15 residues. J was trimmed by 3 bases and V by 11 bases; bases with no gene match: 8. Germline-derived CDR1 and CDR2 are ENHRY and SYGVKD. The CDR3 spells CAAWTSGTGYNEQFF. The CDR3 DNA reads TGTGCCGCCTGGACTAGCGGGACGGGCTACAATGAGCAGTTCTTC.

The rearrangement joins TRBV28 to TRBJ2-7; maybe TRBD1 (5 bases). Germline CDR1 MDHEN, CDR2 SYDVKM. Trimming took 3 bases from V and 4 from J, leaving 22 bases between them. CDR3 length: 17 amino acids. The CDR3 region has the DNA TGTGCCAGCAGTTTTTTGATAGGGGAATTTAGGTCATACGAGCAGTACTTC. Translated, it gives CASSFLIGEFRSYEQYF.

This chain links TRBV7-9 with TRBJ2-2; perhaps TRBD1 as D (5 bases). V was shortened by 5 bases and J by 3 bases, with 13 bases between the two germline ends. This CDR3 has 15 amino acids. The germline V gene encodes CDR1 SEHNR and CDR2 FQNEAQ (reference sequence). CDR3: CASSPAGIDTGELFF. The DNA of the CDR3 is TGTGCCAGCAGCCCGGCAGGGATTGACACCGGGGAGCTGTTTTTT.

The chain joins TRBV7-3 to TRBJ2-3; 7 nucleotides agree with TRBD1. Trimming at V came to 5 bases and at J to 0 bases, leaving 8 bases not matched to a gene. This CDR3 spans 16 amino acids. Germline V gene lookup returns CDR1 SGHTA and CDR2 FQGTGA. The DNA for the CDR3 is TGTGCCAGCAGCGTCCGAGGGGGCGGAAGCACAGATACGCAGTATTTT. It codes for CASSVRGGGSTDTQYF.

The rearrangement links TRBV28 to TRBJ2-7; D might be TRBD2 (7 bases). V lost 3 bases and J lost 4, with 10 bases in between. Germline V lookup: CDR1 MDHEN, CDR2 SYDVKM. This CDR3 region has 13 residues. The CDR3 here is CASSLRGRYEQYF. In DNA form, the CDR3 reads TGTGCCAGCAGTTTGCGGGGGCGGTACGAGCAGTACTTC.

The table lists this clone with a count of one. V and J are TRBV6-5 and TRBJ2-5; D perhaps matches TRBD2 (6 bases). The assigned J gene may be wrong: the sequence end matches TRBJ2-7 better. Germline V lookup: CDR1 MNHEY, CDR2 SVGAGI. This CDR3 region has 13 residues. The CDR3 region has the DNA TGTGCCAGCAGCCCTGGGGGGTCCTACGAGCAGTACTTC. As protein: CASSPGGSYEQYF.

The rearrangement links TRBV5-6 to TRBJ2-1; possible D gene TRBD1, 5 bases. The V end was cut by 6 bases, the J end by 4 bases, with 14 bases between. This CDR3 is built from 14 residues. Germline loops: CDR1 SGHDT, CDR2 YYEEEE. CDR3 protein: CASNSRGGYNEQFF. For the CDR3, the DNA is TGTGCCAGCAACTCTAGGGGCGGTTACAATGAGCAGTTCTTC. Combining the CDR3 with reference TRBV5-6 and TRBJ2-1 gives the whole variable domain DAGVTQSPTHLIKTRGQQVTLRCSPKSGHDTVSWYQQALGQGPQFIFQYYEEEERQRGNFPDRFSGHQFPNYSSELNVNALLLGDSALYLCASNSRGGYNEQFFGPGTRLTVL.

This clone has only one observation. One junction end disagrees with the germline gene, perhaps due to a read error. The V and J genes are TRBV7-9 and TRBJ2-3, with 8 bases matching TRBD2. The germline V gene has CDR1 SEHNR and CDR2 FQNEAQ (reference sequence). CDR3 length: 16 amino acids. The CDR3 is CSSSPSRLAFTDTQYF. The DNA for the CDR3 is TGTTCCAGCAGTCCGTCGAGACTAGCGTTCACAGATACGCAGTATTTT.

This sequence joins TRBV4-1 and TRBJ2-2; D might be TRBD2 (6 bases). The V end lost 4 bases, the J end lost 5 bases, and 8 bases lay between the germline ends. The CDR3 contains 13 residues. CDR1 is MGHRA, CDR2 YSYEKL, per germline. For the CDR3, the DNA is TGCGCCAGCAGCCGGGGGGATACCGGGGAGCTGTTTTTT. This codes for CASSRGDTGELFF.